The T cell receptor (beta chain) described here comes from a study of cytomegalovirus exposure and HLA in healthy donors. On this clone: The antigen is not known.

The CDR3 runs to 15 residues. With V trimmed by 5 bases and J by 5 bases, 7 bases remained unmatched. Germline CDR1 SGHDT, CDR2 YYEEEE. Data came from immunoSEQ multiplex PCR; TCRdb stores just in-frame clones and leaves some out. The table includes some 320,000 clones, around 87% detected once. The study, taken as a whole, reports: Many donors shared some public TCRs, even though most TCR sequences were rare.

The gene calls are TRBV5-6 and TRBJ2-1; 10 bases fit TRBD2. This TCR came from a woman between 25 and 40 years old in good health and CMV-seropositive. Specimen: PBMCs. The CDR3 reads CASRKPTSGDNEQFF. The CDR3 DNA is TGTGCCAGCAGAAAGCCCACTAGCGGGGACAATGAGCAGTTCTTC.